The T cell receptor (beta chain) under discussion was sequenced for a study of cytomegalovirus exposure and HLA in healthy donors. V lost 4 bases and J lost 5; bases outside the gene matches: 6. Germline loops: CDR1 SGHRS, CDR2 YFSETQ. The CDR3 covers 14 residues. The PCR had 60 Vbeta and 13 Jbeta primers. This table comes from immunoSEQ multiplex PCR, and its TCRdb copy is limited to in-frame clones, with some not included. Among some 150,000 clones listed, about four fifths were seen once. The chain has TRBV5-1 and TRBJ2-5; 9 bases match TRBD2. This TCR was recovered from a middle-aged man in good health and CMV-seropositive. Sequencing input: PBMCs. The CDR3 nucleotides are TGCGCCAGCAGCACGACGGCGGGGGGGGAGACCCAGTACTTC. This encodes CASSTTAGGETQYF.